This TCR beta chain was retrieved from a study of T cells after yellow fever vaccination. About the research overall: SMART-Seq v4 Ultra Low Input prepared the low-cell-number fractions. Study-wide results and limits: At around 95% for CD4 and around 91% for CD8, most primary-vaccination clones showed up again after the booster. Overlap between CD4 and CD8 compartments was detected for a small share of clonotypes.

CDR1 is SGDLS and CDR2 is YYNGEE in the germline V gene. The length of the CDR3 is 17 residues. Trimming at V came to 3 bases and at J to 4 bases, leaving 12 bases not matched to a gene. In regard to this clonotype: Its specificity is not known.

Template-switching 5'RACE yielded the TCR cDNA; a universal primer site and UMIs were added in the process. Each CDR3 protein is one row after TCRdb ran MiXCR on the 5' RACE reads. This sample yields about 400,000 distinct CDR3 sequences, of which roughly 6.2% are seen a single time; 15% belongs to the top ten. This sequence joins TRBV9 and TRBJ2-2; 7 nucleotides agree with TRBD2. This TCR was recovered from a man aged 30 to 39 who received the YFV17D yellow fever vaccine. This specimen was PBMCs, taken 5 days after the yellow fever booster vaccination. The CDR3 DNA reads TGTGCCAGCAGCGCCGGGACTAAAAACCGGGGCACCGGGGAGCTGTTTTTT. Residues: CASSAGTKNRGTGELFF.